This T cell receptor beta chain derives from a study of blood T cell repertoires in COVID-19. As for the study in general: Donors in the United States, Italy and Spain gave samples during acute or convalescent COVID-19. The cDNA or gDNA used as material had been derived from T cells, B-cell-depleted T cells, or PBMCs.

V trimming: 5 bases; J trimming: 6 bases; junction bases outside the gene matches: 10. The CDR3 covers 15 residues. Looked up from germline, CDR1 is MNHEY and CDR2 is SMNVEV (reference sequence). Method: immunoSEQ multiplex PCR; TCRdb's copy keeps in-frame clones and lacks some. The sample has some 78,000 clones, nearly 90% seen once. Sample: peripheral blood. The TCR comes from a woman aged 80 or older with active or convalescent COVID-19. The chain carries TRBV27 and TRBJ2-1, with 7 bases that match TRBD2. In DNA, the CDR3 is TGTGCCAGCAGTACCCGCCAGCGGGGAGTCAATGAGCAGTTCTTC. It yields the protein CASSTRQRGVNEQFF.